This entry describes one T cell receptor beta chain. What it binds is not known. The CDR3 covers 16 residues. V was pared by 6 bases and J by 8 bases, with 14 bases of the junction left unmatched. Germline assignment: CDR1 DFQATT and CDR2 SNEGSKA (reference sequence). This sample stems from a study of blood T cells in healthy people across ages. Findings and limits, study-wide: Using unsorted PBMCs precluded a conclusive naive versus antigen-experienced comparison. As age increased, TCR beta diversity per million T cells fell in a roughly linear fashion.

With a J-beta primer mix and a sample-barcoded 5' primer, a second PCR ran about 6 to 11 cycles. The authors tagged each cDNA molecule using a template-switch adaptor with 12 random nucleotides. TCRdb reprocessed the 5' RACE reads via MiXCR and lists one record per CDR3 protein. Among 650,000 to 1,000,000 distinct CDR3 sequences, about half were seen once, and the ten largest hold roughly 20%. It was around 10 milliliters of peripheral blood that were drawn from each donor. The sample comprised blood. The chain uses TRBV20-1 and TRBJ2-3; 13 bases map to TRBD2. The receptor was derived from a man aged 80 or over in good health. The CDR3 loop is CSANVLGTSGTATQYF. The CDR3 DNA follows: TGCAGTGCCAACGTCCTCGGGACTAGCGGGACTGCTACGCAGTATTTT.